This entry is about one T cell receptor (beta chain). This CDR3 comprises 14 residues. Trimming cost V 1 base and J 4 bases, with 8 bases left between them. CDR1 is SGHAT and CDR2 is FQNNGV in the germline V gene. The sample comes from a study of blood T cell repertoires in COVID-19. Study at large: Sources were T cells, B-cell-depleted T cells, or PBMCs; the material itself was cDNA or gDNA.

Libraries were prepared by immunoSEQ multiplex PCR; TCRdb keeps only in-frame clonotypes and omits some of them. Altogether around 300,000 clones are present, approximately 93% being singletons, with the ten largest covering roughly 2.3%. The source is a woman under 40 with COVID-19, enrolled during active disease. The sequencing sample was made of peripheral blood. This rearrangement joins TRBV11-2 to TRBJ1-5; D perhaps matches TRBD1 (5 bases). CDR3 DNA: TGTGCCAGCAGCTTAGGAAGGGGAAATCAGCCCCAGCATTTT. Residues: CASSLGRGNQPQHF.